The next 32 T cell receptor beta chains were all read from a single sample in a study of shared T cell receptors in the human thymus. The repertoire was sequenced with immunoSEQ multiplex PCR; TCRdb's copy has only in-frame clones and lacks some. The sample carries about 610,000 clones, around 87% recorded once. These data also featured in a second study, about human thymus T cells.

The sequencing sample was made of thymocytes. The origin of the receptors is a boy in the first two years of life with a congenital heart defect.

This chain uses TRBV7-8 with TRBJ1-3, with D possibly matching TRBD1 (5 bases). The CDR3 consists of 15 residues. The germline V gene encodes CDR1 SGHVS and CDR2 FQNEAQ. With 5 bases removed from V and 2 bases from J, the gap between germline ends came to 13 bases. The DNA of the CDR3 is TGTGCCAGCAGCCCGTATCGGGGGGCTGGAAACACCATATATTTT. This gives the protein CASSPYRGAGNTIYF.

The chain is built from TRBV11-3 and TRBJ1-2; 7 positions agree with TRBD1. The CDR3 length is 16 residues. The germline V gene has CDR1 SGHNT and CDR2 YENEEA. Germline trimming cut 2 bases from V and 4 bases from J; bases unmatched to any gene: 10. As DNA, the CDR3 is TGTGCCAGCAGCTTAAGGTTCAGGGGGGAGAGCTATGGCTACACCTTC. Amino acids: CASSLRFRGESYGYTF.

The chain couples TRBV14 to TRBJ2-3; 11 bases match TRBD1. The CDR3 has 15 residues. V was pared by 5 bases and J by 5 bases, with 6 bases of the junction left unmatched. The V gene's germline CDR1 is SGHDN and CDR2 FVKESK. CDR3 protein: CASSSDRGQGDTQYF. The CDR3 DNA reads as TGTGCCAGCAGCTCGGACAGGGGGCAAGGAGATACGCAGTATTTT.

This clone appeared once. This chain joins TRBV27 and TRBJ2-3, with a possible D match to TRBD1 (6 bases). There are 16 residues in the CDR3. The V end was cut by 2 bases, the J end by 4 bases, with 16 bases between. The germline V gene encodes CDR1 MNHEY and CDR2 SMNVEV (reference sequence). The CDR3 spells CASSLRPQGWPDTQYF. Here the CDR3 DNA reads TGTGCCAGCAGTTTAAGGCCTCAGGGGTGGCCAGATACGCAGTATTTT.

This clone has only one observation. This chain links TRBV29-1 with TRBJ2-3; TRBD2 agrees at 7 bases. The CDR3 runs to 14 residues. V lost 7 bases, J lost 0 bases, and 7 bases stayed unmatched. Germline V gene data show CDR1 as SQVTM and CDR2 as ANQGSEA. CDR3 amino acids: CSAGSGSSTDTQYF. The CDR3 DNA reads TGCAGCGCCGGTAGCGGGTCTAGCACAGATACGCAGTATTTT.

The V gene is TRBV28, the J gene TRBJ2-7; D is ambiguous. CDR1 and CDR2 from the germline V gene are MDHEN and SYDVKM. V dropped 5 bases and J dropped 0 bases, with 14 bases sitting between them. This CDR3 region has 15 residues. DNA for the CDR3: TGTGCCAGCAGTCGGATCCTAGGATCCTCCTACGAGCAGTACTTC. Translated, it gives CASSRILGSSYEQYF.

The CDR3 sequence: CASSPSGQAVQETQYF. CDR3 coding DNA: TGTGCCAGCAGCCCCTCGGGACAGGCCGTACAAGAGACCCAGTACTTC. This chain uses TRBV28 with TRBJ2-5; 8 nucleotides agree with TRBD1. The J segment lost 2 bases and the V segment lost 6 bases, leaving 11 bases of the junction unmatched. CDR1 and CDR2 (germline): MDHEN, SYDVKM. The CDR3 extends over 16 amino acids.

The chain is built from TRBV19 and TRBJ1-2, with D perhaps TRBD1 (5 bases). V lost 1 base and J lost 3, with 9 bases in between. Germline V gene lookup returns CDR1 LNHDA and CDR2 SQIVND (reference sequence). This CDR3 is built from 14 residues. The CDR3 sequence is CASSIGRAHYGYTF. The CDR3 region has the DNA TGTGCCAGTAGTATAGGCAGGGCTCACTATGGCTACACCTTC.

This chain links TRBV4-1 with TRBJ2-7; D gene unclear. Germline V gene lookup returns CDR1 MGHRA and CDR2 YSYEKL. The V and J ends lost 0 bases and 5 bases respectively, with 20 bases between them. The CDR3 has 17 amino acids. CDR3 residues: CASSQDDLAAHYHEQYF. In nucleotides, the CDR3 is TGCGCCAGCAGCCAAGATGATTTGGCGGCTCACTACCACGAGCAGTACTTC.

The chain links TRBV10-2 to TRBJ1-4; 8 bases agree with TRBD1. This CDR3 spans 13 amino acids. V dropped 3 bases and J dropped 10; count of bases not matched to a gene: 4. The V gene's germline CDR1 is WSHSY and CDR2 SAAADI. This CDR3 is CASSDRGRGKLFF. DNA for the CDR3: TGCGCCAGCAGTGACAGGGGGCGTGGAAAACTGTTTTTT.

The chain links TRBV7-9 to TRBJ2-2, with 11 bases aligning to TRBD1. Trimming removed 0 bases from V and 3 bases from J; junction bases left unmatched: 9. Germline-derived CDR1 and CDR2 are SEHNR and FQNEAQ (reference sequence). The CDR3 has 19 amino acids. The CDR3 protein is CASSLANRPDRGHTGELFF. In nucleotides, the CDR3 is TGTGCCAGCAGCTTAGCTAACCGGCCGGACAGGGGGCACACCGGGGAGCTGTTTTTT.

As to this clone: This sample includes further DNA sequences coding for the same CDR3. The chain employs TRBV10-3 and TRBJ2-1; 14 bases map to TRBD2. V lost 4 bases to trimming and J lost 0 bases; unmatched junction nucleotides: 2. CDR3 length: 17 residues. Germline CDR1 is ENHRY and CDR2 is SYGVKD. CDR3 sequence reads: CAISAGTSGSSYNEQFF. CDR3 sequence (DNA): TGTGCCATCAGTGCCGGGACTAGCGGGAGCTCCTACAATGAGCAGTTCTTC.

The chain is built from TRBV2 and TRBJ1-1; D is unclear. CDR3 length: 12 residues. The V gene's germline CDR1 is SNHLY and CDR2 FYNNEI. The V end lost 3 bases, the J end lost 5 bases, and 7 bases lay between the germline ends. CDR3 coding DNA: TGTGCCAGCAGTGATCCTGTGACTGAAGCTTTCTTT. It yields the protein CASSDPVTEAFF. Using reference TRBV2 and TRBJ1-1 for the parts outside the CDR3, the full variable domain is EPEVTQTPSHQVTQMGQEVILRCVPISNHLYFYWYRQILGQKVEFLVSFYNNEISEKSEIFDDQFSVERPDGSNFTLKIRSTKLEDSAMYFCASSDPVTEAFFGQGTRLTVV.

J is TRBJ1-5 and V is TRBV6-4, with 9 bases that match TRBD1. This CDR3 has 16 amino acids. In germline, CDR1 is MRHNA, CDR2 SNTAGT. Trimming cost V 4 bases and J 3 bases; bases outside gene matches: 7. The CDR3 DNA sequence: TGTGCCAGCAGTGTTTCCGGGACAGGGAACAATCAGCCCCAGCATTTT. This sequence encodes CASSVSGTGNNQPQHF.

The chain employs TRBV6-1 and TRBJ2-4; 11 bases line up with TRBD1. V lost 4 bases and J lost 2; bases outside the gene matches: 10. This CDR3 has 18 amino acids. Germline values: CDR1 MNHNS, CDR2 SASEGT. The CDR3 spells CASSGTDRGHLSKNIQYF. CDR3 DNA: TGTGCCAGCAGTGGGACGGACAGGGGGCATTTGTCCAAAAACATTCAGTACTTC.

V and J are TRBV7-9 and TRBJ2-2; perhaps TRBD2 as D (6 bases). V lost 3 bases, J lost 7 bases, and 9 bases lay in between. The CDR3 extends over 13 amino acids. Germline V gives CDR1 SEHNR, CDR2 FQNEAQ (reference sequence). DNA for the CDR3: TGTGCCAGCAGCTTGGGGGGAAGCGGGGAGCTGTTTTTT. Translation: CASSLGGSGELFF.

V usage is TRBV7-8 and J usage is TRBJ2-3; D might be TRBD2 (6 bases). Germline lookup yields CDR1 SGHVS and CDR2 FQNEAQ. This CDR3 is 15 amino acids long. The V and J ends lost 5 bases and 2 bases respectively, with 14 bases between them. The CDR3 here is CASSRHSGFTDTQYF. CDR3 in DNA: TGTGCCAGCAGCCGGCATAGCGGTTTCACAGATACGCAGTATTTT.

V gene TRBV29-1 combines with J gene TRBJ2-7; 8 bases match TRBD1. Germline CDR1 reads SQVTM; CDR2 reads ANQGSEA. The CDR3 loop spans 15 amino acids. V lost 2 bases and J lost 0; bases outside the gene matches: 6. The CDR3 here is CSVEMGQGASYEQYF. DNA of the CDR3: TGCAGCGTTGAAATGGGTCAGGGGGCCTCCTACGAGCAGTACTTC.

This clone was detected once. CDR3 sequence: CAWRGTGNTPMGAGYNEQFF. CDR3 nucleotides: TGTGCCTGGAGGGGGACAGGGAACACCCCAATGGGGGCCGGTTACAATGAGCAGTTCTTC. V usage is TRBV30 and J usage is TRBJ2-1; 9 bases fit TRBD1. CDR3 length: 20 amino acids. Trimming at V came to 3 bases and at J to 4 bases, leaving 22 bases not matched to a gene. The V gene's germline CDR1 is GTSNPN and CDR2 SVGIG (reference sequence).

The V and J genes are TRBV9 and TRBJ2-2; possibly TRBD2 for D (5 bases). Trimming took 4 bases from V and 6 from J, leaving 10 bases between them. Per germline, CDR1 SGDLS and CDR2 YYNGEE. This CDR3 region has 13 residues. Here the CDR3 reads CASSSGNPGELFF. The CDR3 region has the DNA TGTGCCAGCAGCAGCGGAAACCCCGGGGAGCTGTTTTTT.

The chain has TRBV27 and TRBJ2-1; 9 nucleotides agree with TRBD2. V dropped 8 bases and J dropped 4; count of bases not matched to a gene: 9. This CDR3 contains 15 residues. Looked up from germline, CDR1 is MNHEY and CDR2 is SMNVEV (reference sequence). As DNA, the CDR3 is TGTGCCAGCGTGCCTCTAGCGGGACTATACAATGAGCAGTTCTTC. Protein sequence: CASVPLAGLYNEQFF.

Here the CDR3 reads CASSQDPGPFKAQHF. The CDR3 DNA reads TGCGCCAGCAGCCAAGACCCGGGTCCATTCAAGGCCCAGCATTTT. J is TRBJ1-5 and V is TRBV4-3; D is undetermined. Germline CDR1 is LGHNA and CDR2 is YSLEER. The ends were cut back, 0 bases at V and 11 bases at J, with 17 bases in the middle. The CDR3 sequence is 15 residues long.

DNA of the CDR3: TGCGCCAGCAGCCACGTCCGGGGGGCAAAACCCGGGGAGCTGTTTTTT. Translation: CASSHVRGAKPGELFF. The chain links TRBV4-1 to TRBJ2-2; possibly TRBD2 for D (7 bases). The V gene's germline CDR1 is MGHRA and CDR2 YSYEKL. The length of the CDR3 is 16 residues. V shed 3 bases and J shed 6 bases, with 17 bases lying between them.

The DNA for the CDR3 is TGTGCCAGCAGTTACTCGAGTCCGGCGGGGTCCTACGAGCAGTACTTC. This sequence encodes CASSYSSPAGSYEQYF. The chain has TRBV6-5 and TRBJ2-7; TRBD2 is a possible D gene (6 bases). Deletions cut 0 bases from V and 1 base from J, with 13 bases between. Germline V gives CDR1 MNHEY, CDR2 SVGAGI. This CDR3 has 16 residues.

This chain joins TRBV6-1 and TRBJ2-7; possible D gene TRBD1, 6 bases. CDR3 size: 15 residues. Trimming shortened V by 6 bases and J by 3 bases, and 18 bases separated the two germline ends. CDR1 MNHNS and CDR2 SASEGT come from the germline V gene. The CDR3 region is CASRGQGSAYYEQYF. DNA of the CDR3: TGTGCCAGCAGGGGGCAGGGGTCGGCCTACTACGAGCAGTACTTC.

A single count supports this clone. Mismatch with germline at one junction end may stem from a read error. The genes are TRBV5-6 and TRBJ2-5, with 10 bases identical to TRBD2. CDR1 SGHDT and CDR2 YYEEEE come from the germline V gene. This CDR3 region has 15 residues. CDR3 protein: CASTAGGDLQKTQYF. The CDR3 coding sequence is TGTGCCAGCACAGCGGGGGGGGACCTCCAAAAGACCCAGTACTTC. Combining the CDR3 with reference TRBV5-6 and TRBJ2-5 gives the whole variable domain DAGVTQSPTHLIKTRGQQVTLRCSPKSGHDTVSWYQQALGQGPQFIFQYYEEEERQRGNFPDRFSGHQFPNYSSELNVNALLLGDSALYLCASTAGGDLQKTQYFGPGTRLLVL.

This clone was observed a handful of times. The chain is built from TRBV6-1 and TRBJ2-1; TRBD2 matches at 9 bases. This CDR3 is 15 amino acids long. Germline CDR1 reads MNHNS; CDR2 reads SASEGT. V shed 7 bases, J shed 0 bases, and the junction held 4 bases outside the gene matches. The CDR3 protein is CASKSGRTSYNEQFF. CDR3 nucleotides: TGTGCCAGCAAAAGCGGGAGGACCTCCTACAATGAGCAGTTCTTC.

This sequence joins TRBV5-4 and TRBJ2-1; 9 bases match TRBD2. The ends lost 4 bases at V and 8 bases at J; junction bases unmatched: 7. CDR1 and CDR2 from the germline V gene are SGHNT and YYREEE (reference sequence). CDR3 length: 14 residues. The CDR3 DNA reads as TGTGCCAGCAGCGCCCAGCGGGAGGTCGATGAGCAGTTCTTC. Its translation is CASSAQREVDEQFF.

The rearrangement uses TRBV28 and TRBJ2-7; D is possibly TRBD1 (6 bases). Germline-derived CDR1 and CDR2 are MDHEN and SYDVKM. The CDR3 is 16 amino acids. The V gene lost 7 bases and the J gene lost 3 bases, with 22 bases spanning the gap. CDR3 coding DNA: TGTGCCAGCACTGTCCACCCCGGGACACCCTACTACGAGCAGTACTTC. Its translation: CASTVHPGTPYYEQYF.

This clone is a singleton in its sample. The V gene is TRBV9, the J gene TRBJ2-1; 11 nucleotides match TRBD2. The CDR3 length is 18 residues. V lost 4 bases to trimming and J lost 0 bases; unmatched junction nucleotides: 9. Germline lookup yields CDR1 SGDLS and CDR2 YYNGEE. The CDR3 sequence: CASSPPPSGRSSYNEQFF. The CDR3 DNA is TGTGCCAGCAGCCCCCCACCTAGCGGGAGGAGCTCCTACAATGAGCAGTTCTTC.

CDR3 loop: CASRRSVLAGANVLTF. The CDR3 DNA is TGTGCCAGCAGGAGGTCGGTATTGGCTGGGGCCAACGTCCTGACTTTC. This chain joins TRBV27 and TRBJ2-6; D is unresolved. This CDR3 is built from 16 residues. CDR1 is MNHEY and CDR2 is SMNVEV in the germline V gene (reference sequence). V shed 6 bases and J shed 2 bases, with 14 bases lying between them.

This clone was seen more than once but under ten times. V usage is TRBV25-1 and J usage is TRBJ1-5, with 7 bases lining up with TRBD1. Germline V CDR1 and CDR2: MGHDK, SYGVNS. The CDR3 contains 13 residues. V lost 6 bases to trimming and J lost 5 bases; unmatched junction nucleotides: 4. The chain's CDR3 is CASRQGFDQPQHF. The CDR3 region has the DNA TGTGCCAGCAGACAGGGGTTCGATCAGCCCCAGCATTTT.